A single sample gave rise to the 9 T cell receptor beta chains below, sequenced in a study of blood T cell repertoires in COVID-19. Produced via immunoSEQ multiplex PCR; TCRdb's table is partial and in-frame only. The sample lists under 350,000 clones; 80% to 90% were seen once. Sequencing was done on a sample of PBMCs or T cells enriched from blood (not recorded which). The receptors originated from a woman aged 35 to 49 with acute COVID-19.

The chain uses TRBV10-3 and TRBJ1-1, with D perhaps matching TRBD1 (6 bases). Germline V gene sequence: CDR1 ENHRY, CDR2 SYGVKD. Trimming took off 3 bases at V and 1 base at J, with 21 bases between the two ends. The CDR3 totals 18 residues. The CDR3 DNA follows: TGTGCCATCAGTGAAGTCTTAGTTCCAACAGGGCCGAACACTGAAGCTTTCTTT. This encodes CAISEVLVPTGPNTEAFF.

The rearrangement uses TRBV7-2 and TRBJ2-3; 8 bases map to TRBD1. The V and J ends lost 5 bases and 2 bases, in that order; junction bases with no gene match: 9. Germline CDR1 SGHTA, CDR2 FQGNSA. The CDR3 is 16 residues long. Here the CDR3 reads CASSPGWGQDTDTQYF. The CDR3 DNA sequence: TGTGCCAGCAGCCCTGGTTGGGGACAGGACACAGATACGCAGTATTTT.

This chain joins TRBV14 and TRBJ2-1, with D tentatively TRBD1 (6 bases). There are 16 residues in the CDR3. Trimming took off 0 bases at V and 4 bases at J, with 13 bases between the two ends. CDR1 and CDR2 (germline): SGHDN, FVKESK. Here the CDR3 DNA reads TGTGCCAGCAGCCAAGATCAGTCGGACAGTTACAATGAGCAGTTCTTC. Protein: CASSQDQSDSYNEQFF.

The gene calls are TRBV4-2 and TRBJ2-7; D is possibly TRBD1 (5 bases). The V end lost 0 bases, the J end lost 2 bases, and 17 bases lay between the germline ends. The CDR3 consists of 17 residues. Germline V gene data show CDR1 as LGHNA and CDR2 as YNFKEQ. CDR3 in amino acids: CASSQDSAGWNTYEQYF. CDR3 DNA sequence: TGTGCCAGCAGCCAAGACTCTGCAGGGTGGAATACCTACGAGCAGTACTTC.

The CDR3, as DNA: TGTGCCAGCAGGTTGCAGGGGTGGACTGAAGCTTTCTTT. Translating it yields CASRLQGWTEAFF. This sequence joins TRBV28 and TRBJ1-1; D may be TRBD1 (6 bases). Looked up from germline, CDR1 is MDHEN and CDR2 is SYDVKM. Trimming shortened V by 6 bases and J by 5 bases, and 13 bases separated the two germline ends. This CDR3 is 13 amino acids long.

Here the CDR3 reads CASSQDPVQPYGYTF. The CDR3 DNA reads as TGCGCCAGCAGCCAAGATCCGGTACAGCCCTATGGCTACACCTTC. V is TRBV4-3 and J is TRBJ1-2, with no clear D. Germline CDR1 and CDR2: LGHNA and YSLEER. The V and J ends lost 0 bases and 4 bases respectively, with 12 bases between them. This CDR3 comprises 15 residues.

V and J are TRBV28 and TRBJ1-4; TRBD1 aligns across 9 bases. The J segment lost 8 bases and the V segment lost 7 bases, leaving 8 bases of the junction unmatched. Germline V lookup: CDR1 MDHEN, CDR2 SYDVKM. The CDR3 runs 14 residues. The CDR3, as DNA: TGTGCCAGCAATTCACAGGGGGCTGACGAAAAACTGTTTTTT. It yields the protein CASNSQGADEKLFF.

The chain joins TRBV7-9 to TRBJ2-7, with D unresolved. This CDR3 contains 13 residues. Per germline, CDR1 SEHNR and CDR2 FQNEAQ (reference sequence). V was pared by 2 bases and J by 3 bases, with 8 bases between. The CDR3 nucleotides read TGTGCCAGCAGCTTAAATCAACTCTACGAGCAGTACTTC. Translated: CASSLNQLYEQYF.

The genes are TRBV13 and TRBJ2-3, with 11 nucleotides matching TRBD2. Losses at the gene ends were 0 bases for V and 2 bases for J; bases not matched to a gene: 7. CDR1 is PRHDT, CDR2 FYEKMQ, per germline (reference sequence). The CDR3 is 18 residues long. CDR3: CASSLGLASGRITDTQYF. CDR3 nucleotides: TGTGCCAGCAGCTTAGGCTTGGCTAGCGGGAGGATCACAGATACGCAGTATTTT.